This TCR beta chain was recorded in a study of blood T cell repertoires in COVID-19 (TCRdb year 2020). For the study in its entirety: Samples from collaborators originated in the United States, Italy and Spain and spanned both the acute and convalescent phases of COVID-19. A de-identified subject ID, COVID-19 status, age in years and sex were almost always included in the sample metadata. Deeply sampled blood TCRbeta repertoires from subjects exposed to, actively infected with, or recovered from COVID-19 were included in the dataset. The material from the prospective study consisted of cDNA or gDNA derived from T cells, B-cell-depleted T cells, or PBMCs. Where available, HLA class I and class II types were taken from metadata supplied by the sample provider and were not determined by assay-based typing. The samples were drawn from two sources: the first 160 participants of the ongoing ImmuneRACE study, and 950 to 1,500 subjects contributed by 6 global collaborators. The repertoires were made available in a free public database intended to serve as a resource for research on the immune response to SARS-CoV-2.

Points the paper makes about the study in general: The quantity of clinical and demographic metadata differed by source and by participant and was supplied without curation.

Whole blood was collected in K2EDTA tubes by collaborating institutions according to the institutions' own protocols. Collaborator samples were shipped for TCRbeta analysis as frozen whole blood, isolated PBMCs, or DNA extracted from either sample type. In regard to this clone: The antigen it binds to is not known. Qualities for individual bases were not recorded, and no much larger clone is one base off.

TCRbeta CDR3 regions were amplified from genomic DNA using the immunoSEQ Assay, a bias-controlled multiplex PCR. On the authors' methods: The number of nucleated cells in each sample was estimated by amplification of reference gene primers within the assay. Sequence reads were collapsed and filtered to measure the absolute abundance of every unique TCRbeta CDR3 rearrangement. For each sample, productive Simpson clonality was calculated by taking the square root of Simpson's diversity index across productive rearrangements. The table was pulled from immuneACCESS by TCRdb, which kept in-frame rearrangements only. Such tables lose some clones; where checked, under half of the loss comes from unresolved V genes, and the rest has no known cause. D and trimming come from the DNA, and the V and J calls and clone size come from that table. For this sample the table gives about 180,000 clones, of which 86% were detected only once. In total, the top ten clones hold roughly 8.7% of the sample.

The sequencing sample was made of peripheral blood. The receptor comes from a man between 50 and 59 years old with active or convalescent COVID-19.

The nucleotide sequence reads TGTGCCATCAATACAGGGTTGAACACTGAAGCTTTCTTT. It encodes CAINTGLNTEAFF. The chain links TRBV12-3 or TRBV12-4 with TRBJ1-1; TRBD1 is a weak D gene call, 6 bases matching. At the junction V is shortened by 10 bases and J by 0 bases, with 12 bases in between. CDR3 length: 13 amino acids, cysteine to phenylalanine. CDR3 DNA only is kept here, 39 bases in frame from base 1.